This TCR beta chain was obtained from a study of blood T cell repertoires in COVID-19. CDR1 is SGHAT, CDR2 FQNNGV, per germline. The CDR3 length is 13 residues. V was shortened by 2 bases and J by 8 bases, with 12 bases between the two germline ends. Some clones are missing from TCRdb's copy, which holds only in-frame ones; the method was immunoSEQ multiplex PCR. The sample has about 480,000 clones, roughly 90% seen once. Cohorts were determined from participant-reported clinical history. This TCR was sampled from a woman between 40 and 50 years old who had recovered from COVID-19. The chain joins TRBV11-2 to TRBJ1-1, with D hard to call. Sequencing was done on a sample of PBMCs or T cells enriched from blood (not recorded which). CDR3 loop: CASSLPEVSEAFF. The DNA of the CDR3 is TGTGCCAGCAGCTTACCAGAGGTCAGCGAAGCTTTCTTT.